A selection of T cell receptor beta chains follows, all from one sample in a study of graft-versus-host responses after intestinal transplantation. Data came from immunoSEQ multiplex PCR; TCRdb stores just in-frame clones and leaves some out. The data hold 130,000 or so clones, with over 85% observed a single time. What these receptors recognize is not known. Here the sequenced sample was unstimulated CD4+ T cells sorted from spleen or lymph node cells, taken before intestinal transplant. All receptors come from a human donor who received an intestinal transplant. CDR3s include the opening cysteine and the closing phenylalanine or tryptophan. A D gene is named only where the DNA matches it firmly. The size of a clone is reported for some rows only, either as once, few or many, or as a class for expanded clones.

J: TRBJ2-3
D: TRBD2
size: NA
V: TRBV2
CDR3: CASSRGGADTQYF
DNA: TGTGCCAGCAGTCGGGGGGGGGCAGATACGCAGTATTTT

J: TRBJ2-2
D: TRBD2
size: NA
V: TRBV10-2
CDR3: CASSEAGGPYTGELFF
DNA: TGCGCCAGCAGTGAAGCGGGGGGGCCGTACACCGGGGAGCTGTTTTTT

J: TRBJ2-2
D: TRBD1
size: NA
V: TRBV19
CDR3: CASSIRGTSGELFF
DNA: TGTGCCAGTAGTATCAGGGGGACAAGCGGGGAGCTGTTTTTT

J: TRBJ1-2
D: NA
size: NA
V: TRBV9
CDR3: CASSAGVDDGYTF
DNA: TGTGCCAGCAGCGCCGGAGTAGATGATGGCTACACCTTC

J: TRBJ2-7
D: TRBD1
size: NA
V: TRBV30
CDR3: CAWNNRDRGGEQYF
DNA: TGTGCCTGGAACAACCGGGACAGGGGCGGCGAGCAGTACTTC

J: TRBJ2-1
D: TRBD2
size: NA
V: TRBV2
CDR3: CASSDRGVGGANEQFF
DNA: TGTGCCAGCAGTGACCGGGGGGTAGGTGGGGCTAATGAGCAGTTCTTC

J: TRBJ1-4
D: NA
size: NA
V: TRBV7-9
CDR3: CASSRGTATSEKLFF
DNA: TGTGCCAGCAGCCGGGGGACGGCAACTAGTGAAAAACTGTTTTTT

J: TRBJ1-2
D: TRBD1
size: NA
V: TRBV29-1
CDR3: CSVVQYPPPSGTAGDGYTF
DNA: TGCAGCGTTGTTCAGTACCCCCCCCCGTCTGGGACAGCGGGGGATGGCTACACCTTC

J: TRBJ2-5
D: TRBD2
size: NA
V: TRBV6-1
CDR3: CASSFTSGAQETQYF
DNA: TGTGCCAGCAGTTTCACTAGCGGGGCCCAAGAGACCCAGTACTTC

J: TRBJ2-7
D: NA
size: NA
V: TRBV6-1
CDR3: CAAEGAGVTRYEQYF
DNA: TGTGCCGCGGAGGGGGCGGGGGTAACGAGGTACGAGCAGTACTTC

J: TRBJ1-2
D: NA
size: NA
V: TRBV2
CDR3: CASNPKAKLGYGYTF
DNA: TGTGCCAGCAACCCTAAGGCGAAATTAGGGTATGGCTACACCTTC

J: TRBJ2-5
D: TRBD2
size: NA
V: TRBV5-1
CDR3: CASSPRASGETSPQYF
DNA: TGCGCCAGCAGCCCCCGTGCTAGCGGGGAAACTTCCCCCCAGTACTTC

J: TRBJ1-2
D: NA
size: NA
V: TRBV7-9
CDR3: CASSLMTGYGYTF
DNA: TGTGCCAGCAGCCTAATGACAGGCTATGGCTACACCTTC

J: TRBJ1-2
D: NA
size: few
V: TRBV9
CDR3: CASTSGWGAGYGYTF
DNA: TGTGCCAGCACCTCCGGCTGGGGGGCCGGGTATGGCTACACCTTC

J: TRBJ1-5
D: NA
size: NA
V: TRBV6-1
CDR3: CASSDNQPQHF
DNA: TGTGCCAGCAGTGACAATCAGCCCCAGCATTTT

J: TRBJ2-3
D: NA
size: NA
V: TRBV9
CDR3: CASSVGLGARGTDTQYF
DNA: TGTGCCAGCAGCGTAGGTCTTGGGGCACGGGGCACAGATACGCAGTATTTT

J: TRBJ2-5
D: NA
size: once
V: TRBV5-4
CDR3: CASSTPGQEGTQYF
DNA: TGTGCCAGCAGCACGCCCGGTCAAGAAGGGACCCAGTACTTC

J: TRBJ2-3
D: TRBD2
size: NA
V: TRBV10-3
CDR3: CATQIYTSGGTDTQYF
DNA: TGTGCCACTCAAATCTATACTAGCGGGGGGACAGATACGCAGTATTTT

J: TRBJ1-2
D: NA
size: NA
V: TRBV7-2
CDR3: CASSLGGRMNYGYTF
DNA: TGTGCCAGCAGCTTAGGTGGACGGATGAACTATGGCTACACCTTC

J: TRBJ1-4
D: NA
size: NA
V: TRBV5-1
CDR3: CASSLGSLNNEKLFF
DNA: TGCGCCAGCAGCTTGGGCAGCCTGAATAATGAAAAACTGTTTTTT

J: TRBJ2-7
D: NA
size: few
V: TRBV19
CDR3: CASSMEGRQYF
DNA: TGTGCCAGTAGTATGGAAGGGAGGCAGTACTTC

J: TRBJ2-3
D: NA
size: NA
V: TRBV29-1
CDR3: CSVAETTDTQYF
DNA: TGCAGCGTTGCTGAAACGACAGATACGCAGTATTTT

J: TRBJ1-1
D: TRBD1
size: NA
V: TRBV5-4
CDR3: CASSLEGARNTEAFF
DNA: TGTGCCAGCAGCTTAGAGGGGGCGCGGAACACTGAAGCTTTCTTT

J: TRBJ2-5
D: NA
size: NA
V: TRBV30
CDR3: CACPGTIETQYF
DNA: TGTGCCTGCCCAGGGACCATAGAGACCCAGTACTTC

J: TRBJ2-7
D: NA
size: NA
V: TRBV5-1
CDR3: CASSWGIVGSEQYF
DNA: TGCGCCAGCAGCTGGGGGATTGTCGGTTCCGAGCAGTACTTC

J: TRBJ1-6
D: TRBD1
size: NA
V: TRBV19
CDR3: CASRLRTGGNSPLHF
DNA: TGTGCCAGTAGATTGCGGACAGGGGGGAATTCACCCCTCCACTTT

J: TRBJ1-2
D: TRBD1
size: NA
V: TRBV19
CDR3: CASRLDRGQSGIGYTF
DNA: TGTGCCAGTAGGCTAGACAGGGGTCAATCTGGTATCGGCTACACCTTC

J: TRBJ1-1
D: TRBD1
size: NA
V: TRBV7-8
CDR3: CASSLVGRGITEAFF
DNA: TGTGCCAGCAGCTTAGTGGGCAGGGGGATAACTGAAGCTTTCTTT

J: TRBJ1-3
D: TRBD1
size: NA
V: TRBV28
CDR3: CASSLRDRSSGNTIYF
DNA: TGTGCCAGCAGCCTCCGGGACAGGAGCTCTGGAAACACCATATATTTT

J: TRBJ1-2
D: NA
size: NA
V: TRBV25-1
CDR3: CASSEPGLEGYTF
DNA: TGTGCCAGCAGTGAACCCGGTTTGGAGGGCTACACCTTC

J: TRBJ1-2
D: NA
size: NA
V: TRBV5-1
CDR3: CASSFGGVTNYGYTF
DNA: TGCGCCAGCAGCTTTGGTGGGGTGACTAACTATGGCTACACCTTC

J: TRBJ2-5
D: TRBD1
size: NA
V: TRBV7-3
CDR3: CASSRPRTGVRETQYF
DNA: TGTGCCAGCAGCCGCCCCCGGACAGGGGTTAGGGAGACCCAGTACTTC

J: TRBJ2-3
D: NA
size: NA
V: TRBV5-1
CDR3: CASSLVQLTDTQYF
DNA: TGCGCCAGCAGCTTGGTCCAATTAACAGATACGCAGTATTTT

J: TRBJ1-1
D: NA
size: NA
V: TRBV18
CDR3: CASSPPRGPDTEAFF
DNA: TGTGCCAGCTCACCACCAAGGGGTCCGGACACTGAAGCTTTCTTT

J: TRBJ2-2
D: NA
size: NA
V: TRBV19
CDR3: CASRGRGNTGELFF
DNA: TGTGCCAGTAGAGGAAGGGGGAACACCGGGGAGCTGTTTTTT

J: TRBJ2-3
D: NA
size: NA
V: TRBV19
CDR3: CASRGPGRKSADTQYF
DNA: TGTGCCAGTAGGGGTCCAGGGCGGAAAAGCGCAGATACGCAGTATTTT

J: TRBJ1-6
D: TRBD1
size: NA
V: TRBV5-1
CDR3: CASSPTDRGYSPLHF
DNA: TGCGCCAGCAGCCCGACCGACAGGGGATATTCACCCCTCCACTTT

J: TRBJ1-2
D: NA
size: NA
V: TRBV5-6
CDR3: CASSLDRDGYTF
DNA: TGTGCCAGCAGCTTGGACAGGGACGGCTACACCTTC

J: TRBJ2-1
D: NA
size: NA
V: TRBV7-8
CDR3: CASTRGGSYNEQFF
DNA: TGTGCCAGCACCCGAGGGGGGTCCTACAATGAGCAGTTCTTC

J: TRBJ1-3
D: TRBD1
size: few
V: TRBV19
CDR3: CASGTGGNTIYF
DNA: TGTGCCAGCGGGACAGGGGGAAACACCATATATTTT

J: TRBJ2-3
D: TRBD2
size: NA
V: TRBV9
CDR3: CASTGGSTDTQYF
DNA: TGTGCCAGTACGGGGGGGAGCACAGATACGCAGTATTTT

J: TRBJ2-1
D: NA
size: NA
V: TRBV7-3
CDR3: CASSLSSFNEQFF
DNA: TGTGCCAGCAGCTTATCCAGCTTCAATGAGCAGTTCTTC

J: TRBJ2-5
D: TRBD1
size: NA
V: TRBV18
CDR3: CASSIIQGAETQYF
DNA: TGTGCCAGCTCAATTATACAGGGGGCCGAGACCCAGTACTTC

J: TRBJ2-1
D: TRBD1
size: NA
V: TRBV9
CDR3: CASSAGTGGSVYYNEQFF
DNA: TGTGCCAGCAGCGCGGGGACAGGGGGCTCGGTGTACTACAATGAGCAGTTCTTC

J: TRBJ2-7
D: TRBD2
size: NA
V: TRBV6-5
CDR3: CASSRGLAGGYEQYF
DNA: TGTGCCAGCAGCCGCGGACTAGCGGGGGGTTACGAGCAGTACTTC

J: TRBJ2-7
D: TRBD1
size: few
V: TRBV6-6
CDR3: CASTWDRTYEQYF
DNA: TGTGCCAGCACCTGGGACAGAACCTACGAGCAGTACTTC